These 8 T cell receptor beta chains were sequenced from one sample in a study of blood T cell repertoires in COVID-19. Data came from immunoSEQ multiplex PCR; TCRdb stores just in-frame clones and leaves some out. The sample consists of 35,000 or so clones, around 86% of them appearing once. Sequencing input: peripheral blood. Receptors originate from a human donor in a cohort sampled during active COVID-19.

The genes are TRBV5-1 and TRBJ2-7; D possibly corresponds to TRBD1 (5 bases). The CDR3 is made up of 16 amino acids. V was pared by 3 bases and J by 6 bases, with 22 bases between. Germline V gene lookup returns CDR1 SGHRS and CDR2 YFSETQ. The DNA for the CDR3 is TGCGCCAGCAGCTCGCCCCCGGCGGCAGGGTCGATCGAGCAGTACTTC. Translation gives CASSSPPAAGSIEQYF.

The chain employs TRBV19 and TRBJ2-3; 9 bases are shared with TRBD2. V shed 4 bases and J 4 bases; nucleotides not matched to a gene: 6. This CDR3 is built from 15 residues. Per germline, CDR1 LNHDA and CDR2 SQIVND (reference sequence). This chain's CDR3 is CASSTRLAEADTQYF. CDR3 DNA sequence: TGTGCCAGTAGTACTCGACTAGCGGAGGCAGATACGCAGTATTTT. Variable domain in full (rest from reference TRBV19 and TRBJ2-3): DGGITQSPKYLFRKEGQNVTLSCEQNLNHDAMYWYRQDPGQGLRLIYYSQIVNDFQKGDIAEGYSVSREKKESFPLTVTSAQKNPTAFYLCASSTRLAEADTQYFGPGTRLTVL.

This chain links TRBV28 with TRBJ2-5, with D tentatively TRBD1 (9 bases). Trimming cost V 6 bases and J 5 bases, with 25 bases left between them. Germline V gives CDR1 MDHEN, CDR2 SYDVKM. The CDR3 has 17 amino acids. CDR3 protein: CASSSPGGDRVLETQYF. The CDR3 nucleotides are TGTGCCAGCAGCTCCCCGGGGGGGGACAGGGTCCTCGAGACCCAGTACTTC.

The chain combines TRBV18 with TRBJ1-6; 8 bases line up with TRBD1. CDR1 and CDR2 from the germline V gene are KGHSH and LQKENI. The CDR3 sequence is 15 residues long. With V trimmed by 5 bases and J by 6 bases, 6 bases remained unmatched. The CDR3, as DNA: TGTGCCAGCTCAACCGGACAGGGAGGTAATTCACCCCTCCACTTT. It yields the protein CASSTGQGGNSPLHF.

The chain has TRBV7-9 and TRBJ2-7, with D maybe TRBD2 (6 bases). The V gene lost 3 bases and the J gene lost 6 bases, with 15 bases spanning the gap. CDR3 length: 14 amino acids. In germline, CDR1 is SEHNR, CDR2 FQNEAQ (reference sequence). In DNA form, the CDR3 reads TGTGCCAGCAGCTTCGCGGGGTCTTCGGTCGAGCAGTACTTC. Translation: CASSFAGSSVEQYF.

This rearrangement joins TRBV9 to TRBJ2-6; 10 bases line up with TRBD2. V was clipped by 2 bases and J by 0 bases; unmatched bases: 2. Per germline, CDR1 SGDLS and CDR2 YYNGEE. The CDR3 contains 17 residues. Here the CDR3 reads CASSVGLADSGANVLTF. As DNA, the CDR3 is TGTGCCAGCAGCGTCGGACTAGCGGACTCTGGGGCCAACGTCCTGACTTTC.

This sequence joins TRBV5-4 and TRBJ2-3, with D maybe TRBD2 (5 bases). The CDR3 extends over 14 amino acids. V was trimmed by 4 bases and J by 0 bases, leaving 9 bases between them. CDR1 and CDR2 from the germline V gene are SGHNT and YYREEE (reference sequence). DNA for the CDR3: TGTGCCAGCAGCCGAGACTACAGCACAGATACGCAGTATTTT. Amino acids: CASSRDYSTDTQYF.

The gene calls are TRBV6-5 and TRBJ1-1; the D gene is possibly TRBD1 (5 bases). Germline CDR1 and CDR2: MNHEY and SVGAGI. The CDR3 is 12 residues long. The CDR3 coding sequence is TGTGCGGGGGACGGGGGAAACACTGAAGCTTTCTTT. Protein sequence: CAGDGGNTEAFF.